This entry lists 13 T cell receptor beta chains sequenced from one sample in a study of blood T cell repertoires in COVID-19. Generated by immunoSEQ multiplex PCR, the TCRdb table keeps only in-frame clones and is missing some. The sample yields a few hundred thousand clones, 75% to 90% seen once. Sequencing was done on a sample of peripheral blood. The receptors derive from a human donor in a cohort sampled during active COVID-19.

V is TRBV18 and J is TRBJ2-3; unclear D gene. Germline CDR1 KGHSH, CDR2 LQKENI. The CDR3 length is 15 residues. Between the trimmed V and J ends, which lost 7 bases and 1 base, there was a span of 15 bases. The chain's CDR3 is CASCRRSLGTDTQYF. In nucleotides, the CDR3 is TGTGCCAGCTGTCGACGGAGCCTCGGCACAGATACGCAGTATTTT.

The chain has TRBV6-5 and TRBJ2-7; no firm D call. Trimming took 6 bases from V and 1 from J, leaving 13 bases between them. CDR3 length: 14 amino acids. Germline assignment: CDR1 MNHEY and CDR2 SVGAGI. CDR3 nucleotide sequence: TGTGCCAGCAGCTACACAGTTGGTTCCTACGAGCAGTACTTC. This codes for CASSYTVGSYEQYF.

The CDR3 coding sequence is TGTGCCACCACCTTGACAGGGGACACTGAAGCTTTCTTT. It yields the protein CATTLTGDTEAFF. This chain joins TRBV24-1 and TRBJ1-1; 8 nucleotides line up with TRBD1. V lost 8 bases, J lost 3 bases, and 4 bases stayed unmatched. Germline V gene lookup returns CDR1 KGHDR and CDR2 SFDVKD. This CDR3 is 13 amino acids long.

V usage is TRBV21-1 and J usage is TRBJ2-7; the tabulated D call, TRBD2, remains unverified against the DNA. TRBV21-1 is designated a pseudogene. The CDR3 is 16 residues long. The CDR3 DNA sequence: TGTGCCAGCAGCGCCTTCGCAGCGCGGGGGGACGACGAGCAGTACTTC. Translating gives CASSAFAARGDDEQYF.

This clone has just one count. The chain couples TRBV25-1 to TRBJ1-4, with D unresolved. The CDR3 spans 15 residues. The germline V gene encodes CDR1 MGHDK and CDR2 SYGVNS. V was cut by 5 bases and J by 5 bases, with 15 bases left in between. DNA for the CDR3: TGTGCCAGCAGTCCCGGAGATTCGTACAATGAAAAACTGTTTTTT. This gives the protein CASSPGDSYNEKLFF.

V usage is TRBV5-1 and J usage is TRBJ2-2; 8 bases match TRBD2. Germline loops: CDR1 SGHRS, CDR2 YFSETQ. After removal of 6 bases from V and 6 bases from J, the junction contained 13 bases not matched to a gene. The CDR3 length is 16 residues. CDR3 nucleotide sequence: TGCGCCAGCACCATCTCCCCGGGACTAGTATCCGGGGAGCTGTTTTTT. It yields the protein CASTISPGLVSGELFF.

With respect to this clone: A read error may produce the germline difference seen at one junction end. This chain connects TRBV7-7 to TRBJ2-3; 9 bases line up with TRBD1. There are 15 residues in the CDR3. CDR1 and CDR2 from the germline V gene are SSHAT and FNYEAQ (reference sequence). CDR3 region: CASSARTGGTDTQYF. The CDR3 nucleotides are TGTGCTAGCAGCGCGAGGACAGGGGGCACAGATACGCAGTATTTT.

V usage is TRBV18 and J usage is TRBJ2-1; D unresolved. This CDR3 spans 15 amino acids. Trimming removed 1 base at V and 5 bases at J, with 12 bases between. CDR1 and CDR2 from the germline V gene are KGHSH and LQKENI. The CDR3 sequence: CASSPRRTAHNEQFF. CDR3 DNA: TGTGCCAGCTCACCACGACGAACAGCCCACAATGAGCAGTTCTTC.

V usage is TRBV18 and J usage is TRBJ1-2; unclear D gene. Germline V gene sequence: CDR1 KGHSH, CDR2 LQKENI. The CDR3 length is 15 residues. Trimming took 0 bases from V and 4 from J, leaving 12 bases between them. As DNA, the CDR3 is TGTGCCAGCTCACCACCGTCGGGTGATATCTATGGCTACACCTTC. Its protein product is CASSPPSGDIYGYTF.

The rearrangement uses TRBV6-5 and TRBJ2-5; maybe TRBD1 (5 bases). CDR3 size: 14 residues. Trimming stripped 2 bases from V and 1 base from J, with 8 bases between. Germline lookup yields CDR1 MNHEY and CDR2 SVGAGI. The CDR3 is CASSYTGFQETQYF. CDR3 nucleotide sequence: TGTGCCAGCAGTTACACAGGCTTCCAAGAGACCCAGTACTTC.

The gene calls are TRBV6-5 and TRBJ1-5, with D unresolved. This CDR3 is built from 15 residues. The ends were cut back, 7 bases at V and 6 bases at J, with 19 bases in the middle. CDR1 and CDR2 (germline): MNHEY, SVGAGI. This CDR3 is CASTLGFGEIQPQHF. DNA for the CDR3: TGTGCCAGCACCCTTGGTTTCGGGGAGATTCAGCCCCAGCATTTT.

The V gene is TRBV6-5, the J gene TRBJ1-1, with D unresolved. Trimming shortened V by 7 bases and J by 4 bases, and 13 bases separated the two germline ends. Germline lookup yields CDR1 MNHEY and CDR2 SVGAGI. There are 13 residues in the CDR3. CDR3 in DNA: TGTGCCAGCACTGGGCTCCGGGGCACTGAAGCTTTCTTT. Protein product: CASTGLRGTEAFF.

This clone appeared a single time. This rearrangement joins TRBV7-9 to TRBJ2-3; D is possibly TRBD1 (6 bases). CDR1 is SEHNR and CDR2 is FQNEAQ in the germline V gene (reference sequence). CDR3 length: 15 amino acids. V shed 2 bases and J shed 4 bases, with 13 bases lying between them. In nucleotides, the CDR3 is TGTGCCAGCAGCTTACAGGGGAGCAGGGCAGATACGCAGTATTTT. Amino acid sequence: CASSLQGSRADTQYF.